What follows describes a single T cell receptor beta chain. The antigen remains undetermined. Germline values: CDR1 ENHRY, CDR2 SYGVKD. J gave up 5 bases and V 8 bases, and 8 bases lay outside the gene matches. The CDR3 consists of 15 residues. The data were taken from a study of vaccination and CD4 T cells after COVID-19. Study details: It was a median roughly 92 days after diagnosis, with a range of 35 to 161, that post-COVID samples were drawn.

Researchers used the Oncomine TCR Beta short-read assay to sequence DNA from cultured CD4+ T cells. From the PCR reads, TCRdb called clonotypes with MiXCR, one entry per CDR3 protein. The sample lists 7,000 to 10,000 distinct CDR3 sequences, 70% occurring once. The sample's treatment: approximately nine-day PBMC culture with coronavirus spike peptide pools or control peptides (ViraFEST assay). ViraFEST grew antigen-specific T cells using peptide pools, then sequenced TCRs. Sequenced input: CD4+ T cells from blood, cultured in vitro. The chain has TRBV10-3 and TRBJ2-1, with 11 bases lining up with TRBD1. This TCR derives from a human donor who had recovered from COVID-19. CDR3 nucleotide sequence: TGTGCCATCCGGCCCGGGACAGGGGGGAACAATGAGCAGTTCTTC. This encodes CAIRPGTGGNNEQFF.